The sequence of this T cell receptor (beta chain) was determined in a study of shared clonotypes between healthy human individuals. In germline, CDR1 is MRHNA, CDR2 SNTAGT. V was pared by 5 bases and J by 3 bases, with 7 bases between. The CDR3 length is 13 residues. Per the study methods: Filtering differed for immunoSEQ, which gave only junction sequences without quality scores. TCRdb keeps only in-frame clones here, not all; method: immunoSEQ multiplex PCR. The V and J calls and clone size were taken over from that table, and D and trimming were inferred from the DNA. This sample yields a few million clones, of which more than 90% are seen a single time; over 0.12% belongs to the top ten.

Specimen: naive CD4+ T cells sorted from blood. Subset reported: CD45RA+ positively selected. The sequence was obtained from a man between 18 and 35 years old in good health. The chain has TRBV6-4 and TRBJ2-2; D may be TRBD2 (6 bases). The CDR3 sequence is CASSRDYTGELFF. The DNA of the CDR3 is TGTGCCAGCAGTAGGGACTACACCGGGGAGCTGTTTTTT.